The 3 T cell receptor beta chains presented below share a single source sample, sequenced in a study of T-cell memory formation after mild COVID-19. TCRdb re-called the 5' RACE reads with MiXCR, one entry per CDR3 protein. The table shows around 420,000 distinct CDR3 sequences, with less than 25% occurring only once. Sample: PBMCs or a T cell subset sorted from them (not recorded which). These receptors all stem from an adult woman who had mild COVID-19 (a few samples of this study predate the infection). Cell type and time point are not known.

The chain couples TRBV9 to TRBJ2-3; 9 bases are a match to TRBD2. CDR3 size: 16 residues. Trimming cost V 0 bases and J 2 bases; bases outside gene matches: 4. The germline V gene encodes CDR1 SGDLS and CDR2 YYNGEE. The DNA of the CDR3 is TGTGCCAGCAGCGTAGCAAGCGGGGGGCACACAGATACGCAGTATTTT. Encoded protein: CASSVASGGHTDTQYF.

The chain couples TRBV12-3 or TRBV12-4 to TRBJ2-1, with a tentative D call TRBD2 (6 bases). Trimming shortened V by 4 bases and J by 4 bases, and 20 bases separated the two germline ends. The CDR3 loop spans 17 amino acids. The CDR3 sequence: CASSSLGWAGRYNEQFF. CDR3 sequence (DNA): TGTGCCAGCAGTTCCCTCGGCTGGGCAGGGAGGTACAATGAGCAGTTCTTC.

This clonotype was seen repeatedly, ten times or more. The chain employs TRBV6-5 and TRBJ2-7, with 7 positions matching TRBD2. In germline, CDR1 is MNHEY, CDR2 SVGAGI. This CDR3 has 12 residues. Trimming at V came to 2 bases and at J to 6 bases, leaving 1 base not matched to a gene. The CDR3 spells CASSYGGGEQYF. The CDR3 DNA sequence: TGTGCCAGCAGTTACGGGGGGGGCGAGCAGTACTTC.